This entry lists 7 T cell receptor beta chains sequenced from one sample in a study of T cell responses to AZD1222 COVID-19 vaccine. The data were produced by immunoSEQ multiplex PCR, yet TCRdb's version contains in-frame clones alone and is incomplete. This sample has some 130,000 clones; roughly 82% occur once, and the top ten carry about 4%. The sequencing here drew on peripheral blood, taken on day 0 of AZD1222 vaccination. Receptors originate from an adult in good health.

The chain couples TRBV19 to TRBJ1-5, with D perhaps TRBD1 (6 bases). Deletions cut 5 bases from V and 2 bases from J, with 10 bases between. CDR3 length: 14 residues. CDR1 is LNHDA and CDR2 is SQIVND in the germline V gene (reference sequence). CDR3 protein: CASSPRTGNQPQHF. The CDR3 DNA reads as TGTGCCAGTAGTCCCCGGACAGGCAATCAGCCCCAGCATTTT.

This clone is a singleton in its sample. The genes are TRBV5-1 and TRBJ2-2, with 7 bases aligning to TRBD1. This CDR3 has 15 residues. V lost 4 bases, J lost 0 bases, and 3 bases stayed unmatched. Per germline, CDR1 SGHRS and CDR2 YFSETQ. The CDR3 loop reads CASSTGQPNTGELFF. As DNA, the CDR3 is TGCGCCAGCAGCACGGGACAGCCGAACACCGGGGAGCTGTTTTTT.

This sequence joins TRBV5-1 and TRBJ2-3; tentatively, D is TRBD2 (6 bases). CDR1 and CDR2 (germline): SGHRS, YFSETQ. The germline V and J ends were trimmed by 6 bases and 4 bases, with 15 bases remaining between them. This CDR3 is 14 amino acids long. CDR3 bases: TGCGCCAGCAAGGAAGGGACTGGTTCAGATACGCAGTATTTT. It specifies CASKEGTGSDTQYF.

The rearrangement joins TRBV9 to TRBJ2-2; D call uncertain. V was clipped by 4 bases and J by 4 bases, with 11 bases between them. The CDR3 sequence is 14 residues long. CDR1 is SGDLS, CDR2 YYNGEE, per germline. The CDR3 DNA sequence: TGTGCCAGCAGCCCGACGACAAGCACCGGGGAGCTGTTTTTT. Translated: CASSPTTSTGELFF.

V and J are TRBV4-2 and TRBJ2-2, with 13 positions matching TRBD2. This CDR3 is 21 amino acids long. The germline gives CDR1 LGHNA, CDR2 YNFKEQ. V trimming: 0 bases; J trimming: 0 bases; junction bases outside the gene matches: 10. CDR3 residues: CASSQEPRTSGGLSNTGELFF. For the CDR3, the DNA is TGTGCCAGCAGCCAAGAACCCCGGACTAGCGGGGGTTTATCGAACACCGGGGAGCTGTTTTTT.

The V gene is TRBV5-5, the J gene TRBJ1-1; maybe TRBD1 (6 bases). The germline gives CDR1 SGHKS, CDR2 YYEKEE (reference sequence). V was shortened by 3 bases and J by 0 bases, with 12 bases between the two germline ends. This CDR3 has 15 residues. CDR3 bases: TGTGCCAGCAGCTCTGTCGCAGGGGTGAACACTGAAGCTTTCTTT. Protein: CASSSVAGVNTEAFF. Full variable domain (remainder filled in from reference TRBV5-5 and TRBJ1-1): DAGVTQSPTHLIKTRGQQVTLRCSPISGHKSVSWYQQVLGQGPQFIFQYYEKEERGRGNFPDRFSARQFPNYSSELNVNALLLGDSALYLCASSSVAGVNTEAFFGQGTRLTVV.

V gene TRBV9 combines with J gene TRBJ1-1; unclear D gene. The V gene's germline CDR1 is SGDLS and CDR2 YYNGEE. The CDR3 loop spans 14 amino acids. V lost 2 bases to trimming and J lost 1 base, with 9 bases between them. In nucleotides, the CDR3 is TGTGCCAGCAGCGTCCCTTCCCAGAACACTGAAGCTTTCTTT. It translates to CASSVPSQNTEAFF.